The count of the clone carrying this T cell receptor (beta chain) is one. The data were obtained in a study of blood T cell repertoires in COVID-19. Whole-study context: Sample material is recorded as cDNA or gDNA derived from T cells, B-cell-depleted T cells, or PBMCs.

V gave up 6 bases and J gave up 6 bases, with 9 bases separating them. The CDR3 has 11 residues. CDR1 is DFQATT, CDR2 SNEGSKA, per germline (reference sequence). Seattle's enrolled individuals joined amid active infection and were then monitored longitudinally. In the authors' workflow: Estimation of nucleated cell counts was performed using reference gene primer amplification. Only in-frame clones appear in the TCRdb table, and some are missing; sequencing was by immunoSEQ multiplex PCR. The D gene and trimming were derived from the DNA, and the V and J assignments and clone size from that table. The table includes some 290,000 clones, 88% detected once.

The sequenced sample was peripheral blood. The chain recombines TRBV20-1 with TRBJ1-5; D unclear. This TCR was recovered from a woman aged 25 to 39 with COVID-19, enrolled during active disease. CDR3 nucleotides: TGCAGTGCCACCGTCGGTCAGCCCCAGCATTTT. This encodes CSATVGQPQHF.